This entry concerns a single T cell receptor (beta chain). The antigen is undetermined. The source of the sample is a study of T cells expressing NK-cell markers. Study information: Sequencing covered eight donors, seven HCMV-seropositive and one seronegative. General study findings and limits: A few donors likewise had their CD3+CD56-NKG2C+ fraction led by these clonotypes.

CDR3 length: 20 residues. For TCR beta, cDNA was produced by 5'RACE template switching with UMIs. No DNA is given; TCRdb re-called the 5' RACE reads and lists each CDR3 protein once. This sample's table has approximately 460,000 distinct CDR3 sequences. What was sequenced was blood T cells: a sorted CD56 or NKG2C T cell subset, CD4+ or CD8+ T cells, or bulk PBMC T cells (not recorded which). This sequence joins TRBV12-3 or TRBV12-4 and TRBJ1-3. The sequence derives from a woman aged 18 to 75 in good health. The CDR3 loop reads CASSLRRYPKWRVGGNTIYF.